This T cell receptor beta chain was sequenced in a study of T cells expressing NK-cell markers. Study-wide context: All TCR beta repertoires analysed originated from sorted CD3+CD56+NKG2C+, CD3+CD56+NKG2C- and CD3+CD56-NKG2C+ T cells. Overall study findings and caveats: The contribution of dominant NKG2C+ clonotypes to CD8+ T cells in more than five donors was roughly 1.0-7.5%. Topping the CD3+CD56-NKG2C+ fraction as well were these clonotypes, in a few donors.

Points on this clonotype: Antigen unknown.

Synthesis of TCR beta cDNA relied on 5'RACE template switching carrying UMIs. TCRdb re-called the 5' RACE reads; every CDR3 protein appears as one record, without DNA. The sample table sets out 120,000 to 150,000 distinct CDR3 sequences. CDR3 size: 14 residues. CDR1 MNHEY and CDR2 SMNVEV come from the germline V gene (reference sequence). The TCR originated in a man between 18 and 35 years old in good health. J is TRBJ2-3 and V is TRBV27. The sample comprised blood T cells: a sorted CD56 or NKG2C T cell subset, CD4+ or CD8+ T cells, or bulk PBMC T cells (not recorded which). The CDR3 sequence: CASSLEDGTDTQYF.